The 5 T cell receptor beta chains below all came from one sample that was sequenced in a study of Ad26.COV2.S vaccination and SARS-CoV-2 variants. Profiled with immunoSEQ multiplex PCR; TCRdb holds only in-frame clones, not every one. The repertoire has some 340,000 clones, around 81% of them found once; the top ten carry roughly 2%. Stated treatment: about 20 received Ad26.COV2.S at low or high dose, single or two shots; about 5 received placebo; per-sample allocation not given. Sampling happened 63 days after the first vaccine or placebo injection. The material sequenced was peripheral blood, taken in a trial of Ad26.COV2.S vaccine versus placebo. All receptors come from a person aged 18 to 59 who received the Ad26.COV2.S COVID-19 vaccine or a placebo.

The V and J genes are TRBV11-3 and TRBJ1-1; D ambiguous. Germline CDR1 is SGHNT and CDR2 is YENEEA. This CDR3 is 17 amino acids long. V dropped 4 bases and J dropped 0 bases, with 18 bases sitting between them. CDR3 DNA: TGTGCCAGCAGCTCAAAGGGTCTAGGATACATGAACACTGAAGCTTTCTTT. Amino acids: CASSSKGLGYMNTEAFF.

CDR3 sequence reads: CASSTPQGWSTDTQYF. CDR3 DNA sequence: TGTGCCAGCAGTACCCCGCAGGGATGGAGCACAGATACGCAGTATTTT. The chain joins TRBV6-6 to TRBJ2-3; D is perhaps TRBD1 (5 bases). V was cut by 5 bases and J by 0 bases, with 15 bases left in between. There are 16 residues in the CDR3. Germline-derived CDR1 and CDR2 are MNHNY and SVGAGI (reference sequence).

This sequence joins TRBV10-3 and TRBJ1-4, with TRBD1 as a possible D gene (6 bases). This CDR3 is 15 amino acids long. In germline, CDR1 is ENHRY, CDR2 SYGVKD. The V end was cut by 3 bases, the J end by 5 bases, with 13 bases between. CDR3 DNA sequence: TGTGCCATCAGTGATTTGGTTGGGGGCAATGAAAAACTGTTTTTT. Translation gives CAISDLVGGNEKLFF.

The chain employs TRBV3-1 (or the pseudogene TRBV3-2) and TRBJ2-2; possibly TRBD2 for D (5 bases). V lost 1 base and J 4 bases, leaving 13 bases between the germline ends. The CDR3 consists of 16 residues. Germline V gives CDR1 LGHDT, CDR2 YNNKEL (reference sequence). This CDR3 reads CASSQVGSGSTGELFF. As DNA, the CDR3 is TGTGCCAGCAGCCAAGTTGGTTCGGGAAGCACCGGGGAGCTGTTTTTT.

This chain's CDR3 is CASSGTGGSPLHF. For the CDR3, the DNA is TGTGCCAGCAGCGGGACAGGAGGATCACCCCTCCACTTT. The V call is TRBV25-1, the J call TRBJ1-6; 8 positions match TRBD1. The ends lost 6 bases at V and 10 bases at J; junction bases unmatched: 5. Looked up from germline, CDR1 is MGHDK and CDR2 is SYGVNS. The CDR3 loop spans 13 amino acids.